The entry below gives a single T cell receptor (beta chain) sequence along with its context. This clonotype was seen repeatedly, ten times or more. This clone's antigen is unknown. It has no much larger one-base neighbor in the sample; base qualities were not kept. This specimen's time point label, per the study, means: patch test 1, 2 weeks after DPC sensitization. What the treatment or condition label conveys for this sample: therapeutic diphenylcyclopropenone sensitization with weekly scalp DPC. At each patch-test visit, blood was drawn before the patch test was applied. To be eligible, patients had to be aged 18 to 70, diagnosed with alopecia and judged suitable for DPC therapy, while pregnant patients were excluded. Unfractionated whole blood was collected in Tempus Blood RNA tubes, and total RNA was extracted from that blood. The library was prepared using RACE. Sequencing took place on a NextSeq 500. During library preparation, unique molecular identifiers were attached to individual cDNA molecules so that TCRs could be counted quantitatively and reproducibly. For every blood RNA sample, sequencing covered both the TCR alpha and TCR beta chains. Per the authors' processing: The median number of TCRs per sample was some 100,000, ranging from about 20,000 to 690,600. The Decombinator software suite was used to annotate the V, J and CDR3 of the TCR reads. To make PS versus PT1 abundance plots, every sample was subsampled to the same number of TCRs (28,000). Expanded TCRs were defined as absent before sensitization and observed at least eight times at the 2-week time point. In TCRdb, the public reads were trimmed at Q25 with fastp and aligned with MiXCR, with productive beta chains retained. Rows merge per CDR3 protein into single entries with the most common DNA and genes. TCRdb, rather than the study authors, made the V and J calls. The table for this sample lists some 340,000 distinct CDR3 sequences; about 7% of them were counted only once. Clones ranked in the top ten supply approximately 8.9% of the sample.

The CDR3 starts with the cysteine, ends with the phenylalanine, and has 14 residues. CDR3 DNA only is kept here, 42 bases in frame from base 1. Deletion took 0 bases off V and 6 bases off J, with a span of 9 bases between the germline ends. The sample is drawn from a study of human T cells and chemical hapten exposure (dated by TCRdb to the early 2020s). At the level of the whole study: For sensitization, 2% DPC in acetone was applied to a roughly 2 cm by roughly 2 cm area of upper inner arm skin. Patients additionally received weekly therapeutic DPC doses to the scalp throughout the roughly 25-week study period. Patch tests used Finn chambers with 0.01% DPC on the upper back, scored after 6 days by International Contact Dermatitis Research Group standards. Most of the patients in the cohort were female, and the cohort covered alopecia areata with under or over 50% scalp involvement, alopecia totalis and alopecia universalis. Libraries were combined into a pool for sequencing, and differences in TCR yield between samples came mainly from small differences in library volumes within the pool. The study tracked peripheral blood TCR repertoire changes in vivo during primary and secondary sensitization to the hapten diphenylcyclopropenone (DPC) in alopecia patients. Blood samples were taken from patients before sensitization (week 0) and then at 2, 6 and about 24 weeks after DPC sensitization. For TCR sequencing, blood came from over 25 alopecia patients at anywhere from one to four time points (pre-sensitization, 2, 6 and 24 weeks).

Study-wide findings and limitations: Patch test score correlated positively with the number of PT1 expanded TCRs, reaching significance at thresholds 8, 16 and 32 but not at 4. Repeated subsampling changed both the strength of the expansion versus patch-test correlation and the threshold at which that correlation became significant. Alopecia, a presumed autoimmune disease, was present in all patients, so the immune response of the patients might differ from that of healthy individuals. DPC sensitization did not change the number of TCRs with a frequency above 1 in 1000, and there was no evidence of changes in global repertoire structure. Expanded TCRs formed significantly more large CDR3 similarity clusters than pre-sensitization or healthy control sets, consistent with antigen-driven responses.

This receptor was taken from a young woman with alopecia areata. Some clones in this sample may be carry-over from other donors' samples. Recombination joined TRBV12-3 or TRBV12-4 with TRBJ1-5, with a weak D call of TRBD1 (5 bases match). Sequencing was performed on whole blood, taken in connection with sensitization to the hapten diphenylcyclopropenone (DPC). The bases read TGTGCCAGCAGTTTAGCGTCAGGGATTCAGCCCCAGCATTTT. This encodes CASSLASGIQPQHF.